This TCR beta chain was recovered during a study of blood T cell repertoires in COVID-19. Study-level background: Researchers got acute and convalescent COVID-19 samples from the United States, Italy and Spain.

This clone was observed a single time. Source study methods: Estimation of nucleated cell counts was performed using reference gene primer amplification. This table comes from immunoSEQ multiplex PCR, and its TCRdb copy is limited to in-frame clones, with some not included. V and J calls and clone size are given by that table; D and trimming were obtained from the DNA. The sample records 150,000 or so clones, over 75% being singletons. The length of the CDR3 is 13 residues. V trimming: 8 bases; J trimming: 6 bases; junction bases outside the gene matches: 10. CDR1 is SQVTM and CDR2 is ANQGSEA in the germline V gene.

The material sequenced was PBMCs or T cells enriched from blood (not recorded which). This chain connects TRBV29-1 to TRBJ2-3, with 8 bases that match TRBD1. The TCR originated in a man aged 35-49 years who had recovered from COVID-19. CDR3 nucleotide sequence: TGCAGCTCCGGGACAGGAGGGGCGGATACGCAGTATTTT. Protein sequence: CSSGTGGADTQYF.